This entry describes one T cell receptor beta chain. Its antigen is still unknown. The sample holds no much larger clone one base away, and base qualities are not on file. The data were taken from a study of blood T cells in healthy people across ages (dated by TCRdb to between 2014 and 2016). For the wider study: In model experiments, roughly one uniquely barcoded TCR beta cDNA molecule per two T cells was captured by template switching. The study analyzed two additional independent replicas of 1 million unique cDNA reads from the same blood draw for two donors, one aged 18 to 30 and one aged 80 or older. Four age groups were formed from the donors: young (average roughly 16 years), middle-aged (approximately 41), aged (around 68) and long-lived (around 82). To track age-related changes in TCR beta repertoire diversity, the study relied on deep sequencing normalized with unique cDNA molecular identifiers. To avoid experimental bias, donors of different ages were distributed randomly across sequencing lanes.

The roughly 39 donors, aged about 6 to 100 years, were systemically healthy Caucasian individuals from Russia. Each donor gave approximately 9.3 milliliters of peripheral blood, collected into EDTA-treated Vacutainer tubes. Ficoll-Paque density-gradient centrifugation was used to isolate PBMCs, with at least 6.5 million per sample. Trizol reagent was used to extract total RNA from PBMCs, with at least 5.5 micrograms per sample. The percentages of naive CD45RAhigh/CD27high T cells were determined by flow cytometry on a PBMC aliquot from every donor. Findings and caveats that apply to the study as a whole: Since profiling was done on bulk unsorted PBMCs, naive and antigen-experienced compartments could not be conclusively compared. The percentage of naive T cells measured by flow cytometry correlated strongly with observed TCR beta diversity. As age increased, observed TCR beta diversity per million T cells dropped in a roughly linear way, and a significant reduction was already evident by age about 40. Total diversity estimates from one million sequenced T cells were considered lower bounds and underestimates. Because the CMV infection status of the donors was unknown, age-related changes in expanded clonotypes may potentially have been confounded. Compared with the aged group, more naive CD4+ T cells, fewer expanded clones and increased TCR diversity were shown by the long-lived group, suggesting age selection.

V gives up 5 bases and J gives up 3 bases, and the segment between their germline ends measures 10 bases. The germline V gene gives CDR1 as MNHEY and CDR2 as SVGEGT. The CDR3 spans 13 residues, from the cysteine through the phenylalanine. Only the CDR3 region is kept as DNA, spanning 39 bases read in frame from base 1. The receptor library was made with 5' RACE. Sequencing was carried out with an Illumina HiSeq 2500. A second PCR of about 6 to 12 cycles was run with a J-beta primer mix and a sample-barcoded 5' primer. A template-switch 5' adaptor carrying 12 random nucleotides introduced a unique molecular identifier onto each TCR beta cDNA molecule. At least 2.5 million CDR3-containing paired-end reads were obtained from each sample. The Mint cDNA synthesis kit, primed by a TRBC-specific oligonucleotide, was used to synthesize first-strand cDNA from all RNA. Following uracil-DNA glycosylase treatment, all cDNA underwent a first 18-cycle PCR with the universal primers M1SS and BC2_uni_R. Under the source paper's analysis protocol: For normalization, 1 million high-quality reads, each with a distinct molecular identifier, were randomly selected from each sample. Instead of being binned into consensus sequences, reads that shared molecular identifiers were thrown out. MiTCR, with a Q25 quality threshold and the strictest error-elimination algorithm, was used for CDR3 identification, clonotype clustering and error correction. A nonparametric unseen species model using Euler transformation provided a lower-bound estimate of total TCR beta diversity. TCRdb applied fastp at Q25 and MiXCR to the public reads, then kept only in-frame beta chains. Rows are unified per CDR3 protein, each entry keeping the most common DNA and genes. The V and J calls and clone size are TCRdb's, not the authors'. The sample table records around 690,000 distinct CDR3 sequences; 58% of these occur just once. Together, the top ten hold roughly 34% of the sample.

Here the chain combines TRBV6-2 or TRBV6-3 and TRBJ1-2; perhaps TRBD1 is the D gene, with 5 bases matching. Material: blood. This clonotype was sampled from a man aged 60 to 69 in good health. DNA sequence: TGTGCCAGCAGTCCACAGGAATACTATGGCTACACCTTC. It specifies CASSPQEYYGYTF.